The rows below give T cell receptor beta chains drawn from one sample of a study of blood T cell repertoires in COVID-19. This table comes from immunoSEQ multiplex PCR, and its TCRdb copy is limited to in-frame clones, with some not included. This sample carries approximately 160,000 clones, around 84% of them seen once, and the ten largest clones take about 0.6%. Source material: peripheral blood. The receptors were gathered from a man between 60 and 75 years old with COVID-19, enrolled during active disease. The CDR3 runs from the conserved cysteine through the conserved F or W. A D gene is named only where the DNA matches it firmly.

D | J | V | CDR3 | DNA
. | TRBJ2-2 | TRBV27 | CASSLVGGSGNTGELFF | TGTGCCAGCAGTTTGGTTGGGGGCTCGGGGAACACCGGGGAGCTGTTTTTT
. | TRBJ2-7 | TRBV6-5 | CASSYQLNYEQYF | TGTGCCAGCAGTTACCAACTTAACTACGAGCAGTACTTC
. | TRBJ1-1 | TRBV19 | CASSIGKSNTEAFF | TGTGCCAGTAGTATCGGGAAATCTAACACTGAAGCTTTCTTT
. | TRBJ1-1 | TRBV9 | CASSVGMNTEAFF | TGTGCCAGCAGCGTCGGGATGAACACTGAAGCTTTCTTT
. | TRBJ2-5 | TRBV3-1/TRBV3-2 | CASSQVGQIQETQYF | TGTGCCAGCAGCCAAGTTGGACAAATCCAAGAGACCCAGTACTTC
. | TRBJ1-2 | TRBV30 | CAWSVPRAIYGYTF | TGTGCCTGGAGTGTACCCAGGGCAATCTATGGCTACACCTTC
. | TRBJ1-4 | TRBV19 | CASSIDRSSEKLFF | TGTGCCAGTAGTATAGATAGAAGTAGTGAAAAACTGTTTTTT
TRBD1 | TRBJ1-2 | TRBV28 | CASSSTGQGQRYGYTF | TGTGCCAGCAGTTCCACCGGACAGGGTCAGAGGTATGGCTACACCTTC
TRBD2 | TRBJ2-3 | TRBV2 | CASSERTSGGDTQYF | TGTGCCAGCAGTGAAAGAACTAGCGGGGGGGATACGCAGTATTTT
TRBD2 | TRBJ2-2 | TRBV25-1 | CASRGWGLRNTGELFF | TGTGCCAGCAGAGGGTGGGGACTACGCAACACCGGGGAGCTGTTTTTT
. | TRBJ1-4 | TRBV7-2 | CASSRTVNEKLFF | TGTGCCAGCAGCCGGACAGTTAATGAAAAACTGTTTTTT
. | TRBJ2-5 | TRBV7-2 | CASSLRPGFETQYF | TGTGCCAGCAGCTTAAGGCCAGGGTTCGAGACCCAGTACTTC
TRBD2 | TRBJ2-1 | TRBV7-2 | CASIPMGLAGGTPYNEQFF | TGTGCCAGCATCCCGATGGGACTAGCGGGGGGTACTCCCTACAATGAGCAGTTCTTC
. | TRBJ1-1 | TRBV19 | CASSRKTANTEAFF | TGTGCCAGTAGTAGAAAGACAGCGAACACTGAAGCTTTCTTT
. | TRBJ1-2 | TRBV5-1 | CASSYYRDNSYTF | TGCGCCAGCAGCTACTACCGGGACAATTCCTACACCTTC